Following are 22 T cell receptor beta chains from one sample sequenced in a study of cytomegalovirus exposure and HLA in healthy donors. It was with 60 Vbeta and 13 Jbeta primers that the PCR ran. Only in-frame clones appear in the TCRdb table, and some are missing; sequencing was by immunoSEQ multiplex PCR. Of roughly 180,000 clones in the sample, 65% to 85% were seen once. Sequencing input: PBMCs. The origin of the receptors is a female donor in good health and CMV-seronegative.

The CDR3 region is CASSLVRVNTEAFF. Here the CDR3 DNA reads TGTGCCAGCAGCTTAGTACGGGTGAACACTGAAGCTTTCTTT. The chain couples TRBV7-2 to TRBJ1-1; D gene unclear. Germline values: CDR1 SGHTA, CDR2 FQGNSA. The V gene lost 1 base and the J gene lost 0 bases, with 6 bases spanning the gap. The CDR3 contains 14 residues.

The chain links TRBV30 to TRBJ2-5; D ambiguous. The J call may be wrong; the DNA end is better matched by TRBJ2-7. The CDR3 totals 11 residues. Germline V CDR1 and CDR2: GTSNPN, SVGIG (reference sequence). DNA of the CDR3: TGTGCCTGGAGTCCTGAATACGAGCAGTACTTC. Its translation: CAWSPEYEQYF.

V gene TRBV12-1 combines with J gene TRBJ2-2; TRBD2 was called by the table and not checked on the DNA. TRBV12-1 is reported as a pseudogene. The CDR3 totals 19 residues. DNA of the CDR3: TGTGCCAGCAGCTTTGATTCTGGCGGGGAACCCCCGAACACCGGGGAGCTGTTTTTT. As protein: CASSFDSGGEPPNTGELFF.

This chain connects TRBV7-8 to TRBJ2-2; the match to TRBD2 covers 7 bases. Germline CDR1 reads SGHVS; CDR2 reads FQNEAQ. The J segment lost 7 bases and the V segment lost 2 bases, leaving 1 base of the junction unmatched. The CDR3 sequence is 13 residues long. Here the CDR3 DNA reads TGTGCCAGCAGCTTACGGGAGGTCGGGGAGCTGTTTTTT. It is translated as CASSLREVGELFF.

V and J are TRBV27 and TRBJ2-1; tentatively, D is TRBD2 (6 bases). Germline CDR1 MNHEY, CDR2 SMNVEV (reference sequence). This CDR3 is built from 16 residues. Between the trimmed V and J ends, which lost 1 base and 7 bases, there was a span of 17 bases. CDR3: CASSLFWGRKRNEQFF. CDR3 in DNA: TGTGCCAGCAGTTTATTTTGGGGGAGGAAGCGTAATGAGCAGTTCTTC.

The chain joins TRBV9 to TRBJ1-2; D is undetermined. CDR3 length: 13 amino acids. V was cut by 4 bases and J by 1 base, with 8 bases left in between. In germline, CDR1 is SGDLS, CDR2 YYNGEE. This CDR3 reads CASSKTDNYGYTF. The CDR3 nucleotides read TGTGCCAGCAGCAAGACTGATAACTATGGCTACACCTTC.

The chain couples TRBV6-5 to TRBJ2-1, with 9 bases aligning to TRBD2. This CDR3 spans 15 amino acids. V lost 6 bases and J lost 0; bases outside the gene matches: 3. Germline V gene sequence: CDR1 MNHEY, CDR2 SVGAGI. In nucleotides, the CDR3 is TGTGCCAGCAGAAGTAGCGGGAGCTCCTACAATGAGCAGTTCTTC. It translates to CASRSSGSSYNEQFF.

This chain links TRBV12-5 with TRBJ1-5, with no clear D. The CDR3 has 14 amino acids. V lost 1 base and J lost 1, with 5 bases in between. The V gene's germline CDR1 is LGHNT and CDR2 FRNRAP. The CDR3 bases are TGTGCTAGTGGTTTGGGGGCCAGCAATCAGCCCCAGCATTTT. Its translation: CASGLGASNQPQHF.

The CDR3 nucleotides read TGTGCCAGCAGCCCGATTAGCGGGAGTGCAGATACGCAGTATTTT. Its translation is CASSPISGSADTQYF. The chain links TRBV5-6 to TRBJ2-3; 9 bases are a match to TRBD2. CDR1 SGHDT and CDR2 YYEEEE come from the germline V gene. The CDR3 length is 15 residues. After removal of 4 bases from V and 4 bases from J, the junction contained 7 bases not matched to a gene.

V is TRBV7-9 and J is TRBJ1-2; possible D gene TRBD1, 5 bases. The V gene lost 1 base and the J gene lost 8 bases, with 20 bases spanning the gap. This CDR3 is 16 amino acids long. The germline CDR1 and CDR2 sequences are SEHNR and FQNEAQ (reference sequence). For the CDR3, the DNA is TGTGCCAGCAGCTTAGATGGGGGGACGGGGGTGTACGGCTACACCTTC. Its translation is CASSLDGGTGVYGYTF.

This sequence joins TRBV5-1 and TRBJ2-6; the D is unclear. The germline V gene has CDR1 SGHRS and CDR2 YFSETQ. Trimming shortened V by 0 bases and J by 0 bases, and 4 bases separated the two germline ends. CDR3 length: 15 amino acids. The DNA of the CDR3 is TGCGCCAGCAGCTTGGCTCCCTCTGGGGCCAACGTCCTGACTTTC. It encodes CASSLAPSGANVLTF.

The gene calls are TRBV27 and TRBJ1-1; tentative D call: TRBD1 (5 bases). With 6 bases removed from V and 1 base from J, the gap between germline ends came to 12 bases. CDR1 MNHEY and CDR2 SMNVEV come from the germline V gene (reference sequence). The CDR3 runs to 14 residues. The CDR3 nucleotides are TGTGCCAGCAGCCCGGCCGGGGGGAACACTGAAGCTTTCTTT. Translation gives CASSPAGGNTEAFF.

The chain has TRBV19 and TRBJ2-3, with 11 positions matching TRBD2. The J segment lost 0 bases and the V segment lost 4 bases, leaving 3 bases of the junction unmatched. Germline values: CDR1 LNHDA, CDR2 SQIVND (reference sequence). This CDR3 has 16 residues. The CDR3 coding sequence is TGTGCCAGTAGTACCAGACTAGCGGGAAGCACAGATACGCAGTATTTT. It codes for CASSTRLAGSTDTQYF.

The V call is TRBV30, the J call TRBJ2-7; D gene unclear. The ends were cut back, 3 bases at V and 0 bases at J, with 9 bases in the middle. The CDR3 runs to 13 residues. Germline CDR1 and CDR2: GTSNPN and SVGIG (reference sequence). CDR3 nucleotides: TGTGCCTGGAGGCTCCCTAGCTCCTACGAGCAGTACTTC. Encoded protein: CAWRLPSSYEQYF.

The chain links TRBV5-1 to TRBJ2-5, with D possibly matching TRBD1 (6 bases). Germline CDR1 SGHRS, CDR2 YFSETQ. Trimming pared 2 bases from V and 5 bases from J, leaving 13 bases between. The CDR3 loop spans 14 amino acids. CDR3 protein: CASSFDRTLETQYF. The DNA for the CDR3 is TGCGCCAGCAGCTTCGACAGGACGCTCGAGACCCAGTACTTC.

V is TRBV30 and J is TRBJ1-5; D perhaps matches TRBD1 (5 bases). V lost 0 bases, J lost 5 bases, and 8 bases lay in between. CDR1 and CDR2 from the germline V gene are GTSNPN and SVGIG (reference sequence). This CDR3 is built from 13 residues. As DNA, the CDR3 is TGTGCCTGGAGTGTACAAGGGGATCAGCCCCAGCATTTT. Its protein is CAWSVQGDQPQHF.

This chain connects TRBV6-1 to TRBJ2-2, with 7 bases aligning to TRBD2. V shed 4 bases, J shed 3 bases, and the junction held 2 bases outside the gene matches. This CDR3 contains 14 residues. CDR1 is MNHNS and CDR2 is SASEGT in the germline V gene. The CDR3 region is CASSGGGHTGELFF. The CDR3 bases are TGTGCCAGCAGTGGGGGGGGTCACACCGGGGAGCTGTTTTTT.

The chain links TRBV4-3 to TRBJ1-1; D gene ambiguous. From germline, CDR1 is LGHNA and CDR2 YSLEER. This CDR3 comprises 15 residues. Trimming pared 4 bases from V and 0 bases from J, leaving 12 bases between. CDR3 sequence reads: CASSLRQTMNTEAFF. The CDR3 DNA is TGCGCCAGCAGCCTACGGCAGACAATGAACACTGAAGCTTTCTTT.

This chain uses TRBV5-1 with TRBJ2-7; 7 nucleotides align to TRBD1. With 5 bases clipped from V and 4 bases from J, the junction kept 15 bases outside the gene matches. The CDR3 contains 16 residues. Germline CDR1 is SGHRS and CDR2 is YFSETQ. CDR3 region: CASRTHPTGASYEQYF. In DNA, the CDR3 is TGCGCCAGCAGAACTCACCCTACAGGGGCCTCTTACGAGCAGTACTTC.

The chain uses TRBV6-1 and TRBJ1-5; no definite D call. Per germline, CDR1 MNHNS and CDR2 SASEGT. This CDR3 contains 12 residues. Between the trimmed V and J ends, which lost 10 bases and 9 bases, there was a span of 16 bases. The CDR3 spells CATKGVLSPQHF. The CDR3 region has the DNA TGTGCCACCAAGGGAGTTTTATCGCCCCAGCATTTT.

This clone was detected a few times. J is TRBJ2-3 and V is TRBV28; D possibly corresponds to TRBD1 (5 bases). Germline lookup yields CDR1 MDHEN and CDR2 SYDVKM. The CDR3 is made up of 20 amino acids. V dropped 4 bases and J dropped 0 bases, with 26 bases sitting between them. For the CDR3, the DNA is TGTGCCAGCAGTTCGCTCCTCCGCCCACAGGACCTCTCTAGCACAGATACGCAGTATTTT. As protein: CASSSLLRPQDLSSTDTQYF. The full variable domain, in which reference TRBV28 and TRBJ2-3 provide the parts outside the CDR3, is DVKVTQSSRYLVKRTGEKVFLECVQDMDHENMFWYRQDPGLGLRLIYFSYDVKMKEKGDIPEGYSVSREKKERFSLILESASTNQTSMYLCASSSLLRPQDLSSTDTQYFGPGTRLTVL.

The chain is built from TRBV7-8 and TRBJ2-5, with D perhaps matching TRBD2 (6 bases). Germline V gene lookup returns CDR1 SGHVS and CDR2 FQNEAQ. The CDR3 extends over 15 amino acids. Trimming shortened V by 7 bases and J by 4 bases, and 19 bases separated the two germline ends. The CDR3 coding sequence is TGTGCCAGCACAACTGAGGAGGGGTGGGGAGAGACCCAGTACTTC. Amino acid sequence: CASTTEEGWGETQYF.